A selection of T cell receptor beta chains follows, all from one sample in a study of Siglec-9 on CD8 T cells in melanoma. The assay was immunoSEQ multiplex PCR, and TCRdb's table has in-frame clones only and misses some. Of about 30,000 clones listed, approximately 80% were seen once; the top ten hold approximately 6%. Sequenced input: Siglec-9- CD8+ T cells sorted from blood. All receptors come from a human donor in good health. Both conserved end residues are part of each CDR3. A D gene is named only where the DNA matches it firmly. Size tells how often a clone was seen (once, few, many) or the class of an expanded clone, and some rows leave it out.

d_gene	v_gene	j_gene	abundance	CDR3aa	CDR3nt
TRBD1	TRBV7-9	TRBJ1-2	few	CASSPRGTGDGYTF	TGTGCCAGCAGCCCAAGGGGGACAGGGGATGGCTACACCTTC
.	TRBV6-4	TRBJ1-2	.	CASSDVPGGHYGYTF	TGTGCCAGCAGTGACGTTCCGGGGGGGCACTATGGCTACACCTTC
.	TRBV9	TRBJ2-6	.	CASSIKQDTSSGANVLTF	TGTGCCAGCAGCATAAAACAGGACACCAGTTCTGGGGCCAACGTCCTGACTTTC
.	TRBV25-1	TRBJ1-1	.	CASQRGGSTEAFF	TGTGCCAGCCAGAGAGGCGGGAGCACTGAAGCTTTCTTT
.	TRBV29-1	TRBJ1-2	.	CSVEARPPDYGYTF	TGCAGCGTTGAGGCCAGACCCCCGGACTATGGCTACACCTTC
.	TRBV13	TRBJ2-3	.	CASSPGASDHTQYF	TGTGCCAGCAGCCCGGGTGCTAGCGACCATACGCAGTATTTT
.	TRBV5-8	TRBJ2-6	.	CASSHRSSGANVLTF	TGTGCCAGCAGCCACAGAAGCTCTGGGGCCAACGTCCTGACTTTC
.	TRBV6-6	TRBJ2-1	.	CASSFGDSYNEQFF	TGTGCCAGCAGTTTCGGAGACAGCTACAATGAGCAGTTCTTC
.	TRBV5-1	TRBJ1-3	.	CASSHEGLGNTIYF	TGCGCCAGCAGCCACGAAGGGTTAGGAAACACCATATATTTT
.	TRBV4-1	TRBJ2-7	.	CASSPRRGYEQYF	TGCGCCAGCAGCCCACGACGGGGCTACGAGCAGTACTTC
.	TRBV2	TRBJ2-2	once	CASGGGPNTGELFF	TGTGCCAGCGGCGGAGGGCCGAACACCGGGGAGCTGTTTTTT
.	TRBV4-1	TRBJ2-5	.	CASSLSPMGETQYF	TGCGCCAGCAGCCTCTCACCGATGGGGGAGACCCAGTACTTC
TRBD1	TRBV27	TRBJ2-3	.	CASSKIDRDRVTDTQYF	TGTGCCAGCAGCAAAATAGACCGGGACAGGGTAACCGATACGCAGTATTTT
.	TRBV4-1	TRBJ1-1	.	CASSPGGNTEAFF	TGCGCCAGCAGCCCCGGGGGGAACACTGAAGCTTTCTTT
.	TRBV28	TRBJ1-2	.	CASSQKGGRANGYTF	TGTGCCAGCAGCCAGAAGGGGGGTAGGGCAAATGGCTACACCTTC
.	TRBV19	TRBJ2-2	once	CASMGYSRVTGELFF	TGTGCCAGTATGGGATATAGTCGGGTCACCGGGGAGCTGTTTTTT
.	TRBV2	TRBJ1-1	.	CATSWGGIDEAFF	TGTGCCACTTCCTGGGGTGGTATAGATGAAGCTTTCTTT
TRBD1	TRBV7-9	TRBJ2-5	.	CASSLITTGTRETQYF	TGTGCCAGCAGCTTAATAACGACAGGGACCCGTGAGACCCAGTACTTC
TRBD1	TRBV9	TRBJ1-4	.	CASSATGSDEKLFF	TGTGCCAGCAGCGCGACAGGGTCTGATGAAAAACTGTTTTTT
TRBD1	TRBV2	TRBJ1-3	.	CASNHRGSGNTIYF	TGTGCCAGCAACCACAGGGGTTCGGGAAACACCATATATTTT
TRBD1	TRBV5-6	TRBJ1-6	once	CASSAPTGHNSPLHF	TGTGCCAGCAGTGCCCCGACAGGGCATAATTCACCCCTCCACTTT
TRBD1	TRBV27	TRBJ1-1	.	CASQTGDGTEAFF	TGTGCCAGCCAGACAGGGGATGGTACTGAAGCTTTCTTT
.	TRBV27	TRBJ2-1	.	CASRLLASNEQFF	TGTGCCAGCAGATTATTAGCTTCCAATGAGCAGTTCTTC
TRBD1	TRBV5-5	TRBJ2-7	.	CASRGTEVYEQYF	TGTGCCAGCAGGGGGACAGAAGTCTACGAGCAGTACTTC
.	TRBV19	TRBJ2-1	.	CASSPTLDSSYNEQFF	TGTGCCAGTAGCCCCACCCTGGACAGCTCCTACAATGAGCAGTTCTTC
.	TRBV4-2	TRBJ2-1	.	CASSQEGGLFYNEQFF	TGTGCCAGCAGCCAAGAGGGCGGACTGTTCTACAATGAGCAGTTCTTC
TRBD1	TRBV4-1	TRBJ2-5	.	CASGKWTGGEETQYF	TGCGCCAGCGGAAAATGGACAGGGGGCGAAGAGACCCAGTACTTC
.	TRBV14	TRBJ2-3	.	CASSQPTGVRKADTQYF	TGTGCCAGCAGCCAACCAACGGGAGTTAGAAAGGCAGATACGCAGTATTTT
TRBD1	TRBV7-9	TRBJ1-1	.	CASSHSSPGQGNTEAFF	TGTGCCAGCAGCCATTCGAGCCCAGGACAGGGGAACACTGAAGCTTTCTTT
.	TRBV11-2	TRBJ2-7	.	CASSLGISYEQYF	TGTGCCAGCAGCTTAGGAATCTCCTACGAGCAGTACTTC